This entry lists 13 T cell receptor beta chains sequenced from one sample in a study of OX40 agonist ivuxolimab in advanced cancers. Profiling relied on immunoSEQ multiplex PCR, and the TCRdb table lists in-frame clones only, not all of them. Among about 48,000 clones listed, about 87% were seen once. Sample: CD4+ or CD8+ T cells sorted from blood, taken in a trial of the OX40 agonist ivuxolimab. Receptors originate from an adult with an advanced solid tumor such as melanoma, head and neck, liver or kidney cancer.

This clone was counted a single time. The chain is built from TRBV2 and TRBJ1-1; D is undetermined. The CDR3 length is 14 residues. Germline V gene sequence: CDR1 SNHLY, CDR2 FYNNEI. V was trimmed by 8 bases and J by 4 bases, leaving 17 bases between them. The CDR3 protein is CASRPRELGTEAFF. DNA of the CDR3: TGTGCCAGCCGACCGCGGGAGTTGGGCACTGAAGCTTTCTTT.

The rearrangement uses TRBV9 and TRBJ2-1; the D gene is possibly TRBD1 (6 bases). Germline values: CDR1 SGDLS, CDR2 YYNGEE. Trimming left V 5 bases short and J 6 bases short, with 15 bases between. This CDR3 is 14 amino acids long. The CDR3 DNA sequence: TGTGCCAGCAGAAAAAGCTTGGGGGCCAATGAGCAGTTCTTC. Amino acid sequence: CASRKSLGANEQFF. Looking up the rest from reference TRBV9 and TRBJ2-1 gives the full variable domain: DSGVTQTPKHLITATGQRVTLRCSPRSGDLSVYWYQQSLDQGLQFLIQYYNGEERAKGNILERFSAQQFPDLHSELNLSSLELGDSALYFCASRKSLGANEQFFGPGTRLTVL.

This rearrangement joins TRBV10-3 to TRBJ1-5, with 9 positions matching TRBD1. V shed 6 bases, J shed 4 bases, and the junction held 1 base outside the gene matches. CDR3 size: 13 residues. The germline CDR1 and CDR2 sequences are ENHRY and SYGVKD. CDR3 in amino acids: CAIRGTGNQPQHF. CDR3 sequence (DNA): TGTGCCATCAGGGGGACAGGGAATCAGCCCCAGCATTTT.

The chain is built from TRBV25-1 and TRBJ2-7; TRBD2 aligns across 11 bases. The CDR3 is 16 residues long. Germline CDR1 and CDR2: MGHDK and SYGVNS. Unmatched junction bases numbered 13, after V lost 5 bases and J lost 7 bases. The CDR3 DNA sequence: TGTGCCAGCAGTACAAGTACTAGCGGGAGATTTGTAGAGCAGTACTTC. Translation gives CASSTSTSGRFVEQYF.

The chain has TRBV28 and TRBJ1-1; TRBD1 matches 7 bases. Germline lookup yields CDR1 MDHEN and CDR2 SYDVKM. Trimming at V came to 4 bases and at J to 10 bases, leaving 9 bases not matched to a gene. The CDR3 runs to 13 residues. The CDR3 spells CASSSAQGEVAFF. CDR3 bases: TGTGCCAGCAGTTCGGCCCAGGGGGAGGTAGCTTTCTTT.

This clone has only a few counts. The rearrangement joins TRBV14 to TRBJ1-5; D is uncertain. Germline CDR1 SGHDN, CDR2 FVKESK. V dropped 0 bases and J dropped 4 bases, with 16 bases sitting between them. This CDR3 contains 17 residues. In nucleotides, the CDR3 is TGTGCCAGCAGCCAAGATCGGAAATTTGGGAAAAATCAGCCCCAGCATTTT. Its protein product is CASSQDRKFGKNQPQHF.

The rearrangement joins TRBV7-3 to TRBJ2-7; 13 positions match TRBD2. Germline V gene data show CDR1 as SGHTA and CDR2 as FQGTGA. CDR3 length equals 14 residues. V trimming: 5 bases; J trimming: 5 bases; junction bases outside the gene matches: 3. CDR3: CASSPGLAGDEQYF. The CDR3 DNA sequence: TGTGCCAGCAGCCCCGGACTAGCGGGAGACGAGCAGTACTTC.

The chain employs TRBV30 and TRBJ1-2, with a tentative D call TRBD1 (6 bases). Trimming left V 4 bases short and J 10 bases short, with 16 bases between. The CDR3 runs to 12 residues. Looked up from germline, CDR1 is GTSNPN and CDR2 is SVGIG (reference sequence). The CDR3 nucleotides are TGTGCCTGGACCTTCGCCACGGGACACTACACCTTC. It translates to CAWTFATGHYTF.

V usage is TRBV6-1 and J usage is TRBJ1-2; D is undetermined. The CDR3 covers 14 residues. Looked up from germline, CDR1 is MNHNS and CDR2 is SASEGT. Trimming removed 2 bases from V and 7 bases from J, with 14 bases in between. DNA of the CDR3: TGTGCCAGCAGTGAACGGGTAGGGCCGGGTGGCTACACCTTC. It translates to CASSERVGPGGYTF.

The CDR3 is CASSPRLAGADTQYF. CDR3 in DNA: TGTGCCAGCAGCCCCAGGCTAGCGGGAGCAGATACGCAGTATTTT. The V and J genes are TRBV14 and TRBJ2-3; 10 bases align to TRBD2. The CDR3 has 15 amino acids. CDR1 and CDR2 (germline): SGHDN, FVKESK. Trimming cost V 4 bases and J 4 bases; bases outside gene matches: 5. Looking up the rest from reference TRBV14 and TRBJ2-3 gives the full variable domain: EAGVTQFPSHSVIEKGQTVTLRCDPISGHDNLYWYRRVMGKEIKFLLHFVKESKQDESGMPNNRFLAERTGGTYSTLKVQPAELEDSGVYFCASSPRLAGADTQYFGPGTRLTVL.

CDR3: CAISESSIDTQYF. The CDR3 DNA sequence: TGTGCCATCAGTGAGTCGTCTATAGATACGCAGTATTTT. The rearrangement links TRBV10-3 to TRBJ2-3, with unresolved D. The V and J ends lost 0 bases and 5 bases respectively, with 6 bases between them. Germline values: CDR1 ENHRY, CDR2 SYGVKD. The CDR3 sequence is 13 residues long.

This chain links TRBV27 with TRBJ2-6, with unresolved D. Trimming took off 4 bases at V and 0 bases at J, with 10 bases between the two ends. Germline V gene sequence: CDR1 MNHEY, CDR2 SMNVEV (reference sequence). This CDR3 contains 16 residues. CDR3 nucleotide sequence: TGTGCCAGCAGTTCTGGGTCCTTCTCTGGGGCCAACGTCCTGACTTTC. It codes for CASSSGSFSGANVLTF.

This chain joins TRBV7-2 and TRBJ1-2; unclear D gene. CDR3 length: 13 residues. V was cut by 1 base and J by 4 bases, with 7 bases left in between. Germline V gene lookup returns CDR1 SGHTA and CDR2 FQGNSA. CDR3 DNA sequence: TGTGCCAGCAGCTTAGGTCGCCTCTATGGCTACACCTTC. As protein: CASSLGRLYGYTF.